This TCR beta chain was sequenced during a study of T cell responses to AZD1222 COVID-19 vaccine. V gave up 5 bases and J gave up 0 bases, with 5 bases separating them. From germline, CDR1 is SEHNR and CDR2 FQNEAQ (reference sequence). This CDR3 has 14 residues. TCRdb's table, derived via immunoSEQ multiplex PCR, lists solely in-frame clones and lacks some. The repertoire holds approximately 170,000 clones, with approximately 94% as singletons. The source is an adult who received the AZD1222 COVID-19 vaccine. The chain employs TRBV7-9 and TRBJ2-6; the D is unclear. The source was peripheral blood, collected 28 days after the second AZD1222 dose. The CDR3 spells CASSPPSGANVLTF. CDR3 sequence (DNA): TGTGCCAGCAGCCCCCCCTCTGGGGCCAACGTCCTGACTTTC.